What follows are 24 T cell receptor beta chains derived from one specimen sequenced in a study of T cell responses to AZD1222 COVID-19 vaccine. Sequencing used immunoSEQ multiplex PCR; TCRdb keeps in-frame clones, though not all of them. The data show some 120,000 clones, roughly 90% seen once. Source: peripheral blood, taken 28 days after the second dose of the MenACWY control vaccine. These receptors were taken from an adult who received the MenACWY meningococcal vaccine as a control.

V is TRBV28 and J is TRBJ1-1; the D gene is possibly TRBD1 (5 bases). Trimming stripped 3 bases from V and 1 base from J, with 21 bases between. The CDR3 consists of 18 residues. The germline gives CDR1 MDHEN, CDR2 SYDVKM. As DNA, the CDR3 is TGTGCCAGCAGTTTCTCCCTCGCGGACACGATAACGAACACTGAAGCTTTCTTT. Translation: CASSFSLADTITNTEAFF.

This clone came up once. J is TRBJ1-4 and V is TRBV9, with 8 bases that match TRBD1. The CDR3 length is 17 residues. Germline values: CDR1 SGDLS, CDR2 YYNGEE. V lost 0 bases and J lost 4; bases outside the gene matches: 8. CDR3 DNA: TGTGCCAGCAGCGTAGCTCCTCAGGGGGCGGTTAATGAAAAACTGTTTTTT. This translates into CASSVAPQGAVNEKLFF.

The rearrangement joins TRBV15 to TRBJ2-5; D unclear. The CDR3 contains 14 residues. The V gene lost 2 bases and the J gene lost 3 bases, with 10 bases spanning the gap. Per the germline V gene, CDR1 is LNHNV and CDR2 is YYDKDF (reference sequence). The CDR3: CATSRSSQKETQYF. The CDR3 DNA reads TGTGCCACCAGCAGAAGTTCACAGAAAGAGACCCAGTACTTC.

The V and J genes are TRBV28 and TRBJ1-5; 10 nucleotides align to TRBD1. This CDR3 spans 14 amino acids. The germline V gene encodes CDR1 MDHEN and CDR2 SYDVKM. V was pared by 7 bases and J by 5 bases, with 5 bases of the junction left unmatched. DNA of the CDR3: TGTGCCAGCAACTCGGGACAGGGGCATCAGCCCCAGCATTTT. As protein: CASNSGQGHQPQHF.

V and J are TRBV7-2 and TRBJ2-1; TRBD2 agrees at 8 bases. The V gene's germline CDR1 is SGHTA and CDR2 FQGNSA. J was trimmed by 9 bases and V by 5 bases; bases with no gene match: 12. CDR3 length: 15 residues. The CDR3 reads CASSPRGGKGIEQFF. Written as DNA, the CDR3 is TGTGCCAGCAGCCCCCGCGGGGGGAAGGGGATTGAGCAGTTCTTC.

The chain recombines TRBV7-3 with TRBJ2-2, with 13 bases matching TRBD2. CDR3 size: 15 residues. CDR1 SGHTA and CDR2 FQGTGA come from the germline V gene. After removal of 5 bases from V and 4 bases from J, the junction contained 1 base not matched to a gene. The CDR3 DNA sequence: TGTGCCAGCAGCCGGACTAGCGGGAGCACCGGGGAGCTGTTTTTT. It yields the protein CASSRTSGSTGELFF.

This chain uses TRBV14 with TRBJ1-1; a weak D match, TRBD1 (5 bases). This CDR3 is 13 amino acids long. Trimming pared 6 bases from V and 6 bases from J, leaving 14 bases between. Germline values: CDR1 SGHDN, CDR2 FVKESK. The chain's CDR3 is CASSRQGAPEAFF. DNA of the CDR3: TGTGCCAGCAGTCGGCAGGGTGCGCCTGAAGCTTTCTTT.

The V call is TRBV6-5, the J call TRBJ1-5; D not resolved. Germline loops: CDR1 MNHEY, CDR2 SVGAGI. V was shortened by 8 bases and J by 0 bases, with 11 bases between the two germline ends. CDR3 length: 14 amino acids. The CDR3 bases are TGTGCCAGCGACACAAAGTATAGCAATCAGCCCCAGCATTTT. Protein: CASDTKYSNQPQHF.

CDR3: CASSLVTSGYEQYV. In DNA, the CDR3 is TGTGCCAGCAGCTTAGTGACTAGCGGGTACGAGCAGTACGTC. V and J are TRBV7-9 and TRBJ2-7; TRBD2 matches 10 bases. From germline, CDR1 is SEHNR and CDR2 FQNEAQ (reference sequence). This CDR3 has 14 residues. Losses at the gene ends were 1 base for V and 4 bases for J; bases not matched to a gene: 1.

In this sample, this clone turned up once. V gene TRBV7-2 combines with J gene TRBJ2-3, with D hard to call. The germline V gene encodes CDR1 SGHTA and CDR2 FQGNSA. The length of the CDR3 is 15 residues. Trimming left V 4 bases short and J 1 base short, with 12 bases between. The CDR3 spells CASSSSASGTDTQYF. The CDR3 region has the DNA TGTGCCAGCAGCTCCAGCGCGAGCGGCACAGATACGCAGTATTTT.

The chain links TRBV28 to TRBJ1-2, with a weak D call TRBD1 (5 bases). This CDR3 is built from 14 residues. The ends were cut back, 8 bases at V and 0 bases at J, with 13 bases in the middle. Germline-derived CDR1 and CDR2 are MDHEN and SYDVKM. DNA of the CDR3: TGTGCCAGCTGCCGGGGCTCAGCTAACTATGGCTACACCTTC. This gives the protein CASCRGSANYGYTF.

This chain connects TRBV18 to TRBJ2-3; D may be TRBD2 (5 bases). Between the trimmed V and J ends, which lost 5 bases and 4 bases, there was a span of 13 bases. The CDR3 is made up of 14 amino acids. Germline loops: CDR1 KGHSH, CDR2 LQKENI. In DNA, the CDR3 is TGTGCCAGCTCAGAGCGGCCCACGGCAGATACGCAGTATTTT. Translated: CASSERPTADTQYF.

J is TRBJ1-5 and V is TRBV27; D not resolved. Deletions cut 5 bases from V and 0 bases from J, with 14 bases between. The CDR3 loop spans 16 amino acids. Germline V gives CDR1 MNHEY, CDR2 SMNVEV (reference sequence). This CDR3 is CASSQDHQYSNQPQHF. CDR3 bases: TGTGCCAGCAGTCAGGACCACCAATATAGCAATCAGCCCCAGCATTTT.

The gene calls are TRBV14 and TRBJ2-5; perhaps TRBD2 as D (6 bases). V was shortened by 1 base and J by 5 bases, with 14 bases between the two germline ends. CDR1 and CDR2 (germline): SGHDN, FVKESK. The CDR3 has 15 residues. The CDR3 nucleotides read TGTGCCAGCAGCCAAGCCTTATTAGGAGGGGAGACCCAGTACTTC. Its protein is CASSQALLGGETQYF.

The rearrangement joins TRBV13 to TRBJ1-1; 8 bases are shared with TRBD1. From germline, CDR1 is PRHDT and CDR2 FYEKMQ (reference sequence). The CDR3 is 17 amino acids. The ends lost 5 bases at V and 0 bases at J; junction bases unmatched: 11. Here the CDR3 reads CASSDGTGVGMNTEAFF. In DNA, the CDR3 is TGTGCCAGCAGCGATGGGACAGGAGTTGGGATGAACACTGAAGCTTTCTTT.

V gene TRBV4-2 combines with J gene TRBJ2-6; perhaps D is TRBD1 or TRBD2 (5 bases each). The CDR3 consists of 18 residues. Germline CDR1 is LGHNA and CDR2 is YNFKEQ. V lost 4 bases, J lost 1 base, and 17 bases lay in between. The CDR3 loop reads CASSPGPQLGSGANVLTF. For the CDR3, the DNA is TGTGCCAGCAGCCCGGGACCCCAACTTGGGTCTGGGGCCAACGTCCTGACTTTC.

V is TRBV28 and J is TRBJ1-2, with 8 nucleotides matching TRBD1. The V segment lost 5 bases and the J segment 4 bases; nucleotides outside the gene matches: 6. There are 14 residues in the CDR3. Germline CDR1 MDHEN, CDR2 SYDVKM. The chain's CDR3 is CASSIPTGGYGYTF. The CDR3 nucleotides are TGTGCCAGCAGTATACCAACAGGGGGCTATGGCTACACCTTC.

The rearrangement links TRBV7-9 to TRBJ1-1; D unclear. This CDR3 contains 13 residues. Per the germline V gene, CDR1 is SEHNR and CDR2 is FQNEAQ (reference sequence). The V end lost 7 bases, the J end lost 3 bases, and 12 bases lay between the germline ends. DNA of the CDR3: TGTGCCAGCAAACAAGACGTGGACACTGAAGCTTTCTTT. It specifies CASKQDVDTEAFF.

V gene TRBV7-9 combines with J gene TRBJ2-7; 8 bases are a match to TRBD1. In germline, CDR1 is SEHNR, CDR2 FQNEAQ (reference sequence). The CDR3 sequence is 15 residues long. The V gene end was trimmed by 7 bases and the J gene end by 2 bases; junction bases not matched to a gene: 10. For the CDR3, the DNA is TGTGCCAGCACCGTAGGACAGGGTTATCCCTACGAGCAGTACGTC. This gives the protein CASTVGQGYPYEQYV.

The CDR3 sequence: CSASPGPEAFF. The CDR3 DNA sequence: TGCAGTGCTAGTCCCGGGCCAGAAGCTTTCTTT. This chain joins TRBV20-1 and TRBJ1-1; D unresolved. The CDR3 extends over 11 amino acids. In germline, CDR1 is DFQATT, CDR2 SNEGSKA (reference sequence). V was clipped by 3 bases and J by 8 bases, with 10 bases between them.

The chain employs TRBV21-1 and TRBJ1-5; the table assigns TRBD1, which was not confirmed against the DNA. TRBV21-1 constitutes a pseudogene. The length of the CDR3 is 20 residues. CDR3 amino acids: CASSKWSEETGVNSNQPQHF. CDR3 DNA: TGTGCCAGCAGCAAATGGAGTGAGGAGACAGGGGTTAATAGCAATCAGCCCCAGCATTTT.

The chain couples TRBV5-4 to TRBJ2-5; 7 bases agree with TRBD2. Germline loops: CDR1 SGHNT, CDR2 YYREEE (reference sequence). The CDR3 contains 14 residues. Trimming at V came to 4 bases and at J to 4 bases, leaving 7 bases not matched to a gene. CDR3 in amino acids: CASSLSIAGETQYF. CDR3 sequence (DNA): TGTGCCAGCAGCCTCTCCATAGCGGGAGAGACCCAGTACTTC.

This clone was seen once. The rearrangement links TRBV30 to TRBJ1-4, with D possibly being TRBD1 (6 bases). This CDR3 is 14 amino acids long. From germline, CDR1 is GTSNPN and CDR2 SVGIG (reference sequence). V lost 0 bases and J lost 6, with 11 bases in between. Written as DNA, the CDR3 is TGTGCCTGGAGTGTAGTGGACAGCCATGAAAAACTGTTTTTT. It encodes CAWSVVDSHEKLFF.

The V call is TRBV19, the J call TRBJ1-2; D unresolved. This CDR3 spans 13 amino acids. Germline V CDR1 and CDR2: LNHDA, SQIVND (reference sequence). The ends were cut back, 3 bases at V and 2 bases at J, with 7 bases in the middle. The CDR3 sequence: CASSIGNNYGYTF. The CDR3 DNA follows: TGTGCCAGTAGTATCGGGAACAACTATGGCTACACCTTC.